The 21 T cell receptor beta chains below come from one sample, sequenced in a study of blood T cell repertoires in COVID-19. Repertoires were generated with immunoSEQ multiplex PCR, while TCRdb's copy carries only in-frame clones and drops some. This sample has some 100,000 clones, with 85% to 95% found just once. The sequenced sample was peripheral blood. The receptors derive from a woman in her sixties with active COVID-19.

The chain uses TRBV6-4 and TRBJ2-2; possible D gene TRBD1, 6 bases. This CDR3 has 16 residues. Trimming pared 3 bases from V and 2 bases from J, leaving 13 bases between. CDR1 is MRHNA, CDR2 SNTAGT, per germline. CDR3 DNA: TGTGCCAGCAGTGAACGCTGGGGACAAAACACCGGGGAGCTGTTTTTT. Its protein is CASSERWGQNTGELFF.

The chain uses TRBV7-9 and TRBJ2-3; 12 nucleotides align to TRBD2. J gave up 4 bases and V 0 bases, and 11 bases lay outside the gene matches. This CDR3 has 19 residues. Per germline, CDR1 SEHNR and CDR2 FQNEAQ (reference sequence). The DNA for the CDR3 is TGTGCCAGCAGCTTAGCGCGTCTAGCGGGGGGGCCAATTTCAGATACGCAGTATTTT. Its protein is CASSLARLAGGPISDTQYF.

The rearrangement links TRBV11-1 to TRBJ2-5, with D possibly matching TRBD2 (6 bases). Germline V CDR1 and CDR2: SGHAT, FQDESV (reference sequence). The CDR3 totals 14 residues. V lost 5 bases, J lost 4 bases, and 14 bases lay in between. The CDR3 is CASSPGARGETQYF. The CDR3 DNA reads TGTGCCAGCAGCCCGGGAGCCCGGGGAGAGACCCAGTACTTC.

V usage is TRBV3-1 (or the pseudogene TRBV3-2) and J usage is TRBJ1-4; D gene unclear. The CDR3 covers 15 residues. The ends were cut back, 2 bases at V and 0 bases at J, with 7 bases in the middle. Germline CDR1 LGHDT, CDR2 YNNKEL (reference sequence). The CDR3 loop reads CASSQPPATNEKLFF. DNA for the CDR3: TGTGCCAGCAGCCAACCCCCCGCAACTAATGAAAAACTGTTTTTT.

The chain is built from TRBV2 and TRBJ2-5; TRBD2 aligns across 9 bases. Germline CDR1 is SNHLY and CDR2 is FYNNEI. The CDR3 extends over 15 amino acids. V trimming: 4 bases; J trimming: 5 bases; junction bases outside the gene matches: 8. The CDR3 DNA reads TGTGCCAGCAGTGCCGACGGCGGGGGGGCGGAGACCCAGTACTTC. It is translated as CASSADGGGAETQYF.

The chain combines TRBV18 with TRBJ2-3; 7 bases match TRBD2. CDR1 is KGHSH and CDR2 is LQKENI in the germline V gene. This CDR3 comprises 16 residues. Unmatched junction bases numbered 9, after V lost 3 bases and J lost 3 bases. CDR3 protein: CASSPYFERGTDTQYF. CDR3 in DNA: TGTGCCAGCTCACCCTATTTTGAGCGGGGAACAGATACGCAGTATTTT.

This chain uses TRBV14 with TRBJ2-5, with TRBD2 as a possible D gene (5 bases). Trimming took 1 base from V and 2 from J, leaving 8 bases between them. The CDR3 is 14 amino acids. Germline lookup yields CDR1 SGHDN and CDR2 FVKESK. The CDR3: CASSQASGQETQYF. The DNA of the CDR3 is TGTGCCAGCAGCCAAGCTTCGGGGCAAGAGACCCAGTACTTC.

The chain is built from TRBV5-1 and TRBJ2-1; 13 nucleotides agree with TRBD2. The CDR3 is made up of 20 amino acids. Losses at the gene ends were 1 base for V and 0 bases for J; bases not matched to a gene: 10. Per the germline V gene, CDR1 is SGHRS and CDR2 is YFSETQ. CDR3 in DNA: TGCGCCAGCAGCTTGTCCGGGACTAGCGGGATTCGGAGCTCCTACAATGAGCAGTTCTTC. Amino acid sequence: CASSLSGTSGIRSSYNEQFF.

The chain carries TRBV7-8 and TRBJ1-1; possibly TRBD1 for D (5 bases). The CDR3 length is 14 residues. Germline V lookup: CDR1 SGHVS, CDR2 FQNEAQ. The V and J ends lost 5 bases and 2 bases respectively, with 12 bases between them. The CDR3 spells CASSLWTINTEAFF. Written as DNA, the CDR3 is TGTGCCAGCAGCCTATGGACAATTAACACTGAAGCTTTCTTT.

This chain joins TRBV6-1 and TRBJ1-1; TRBD1 might be the D (5 bases). This CDR3 region has 14 residues. Germline CDR1 is MNHNS and CDR2 is SASEGT. Trimming removed 2 bases from V and 4 bases from J, with 11 bases in between. CDR3 nucleotides: TGTGCCAGCAGTGAAAGATCGGGGGGCACTGAAGCTTTCTTT. Translated, it gives CASSERSGGTEAFF.

This clone was seen once. The same CDR3 also results from other DNA sequences found in this sample. The J gene is TRBJ1-2, the V gene TRBV7-2, with D possibly matching TRBD1 (5 bases). The V gene's germline CDR1 is SGHTA and CDR2 FQGNSA. V was trimmed by 5 bases and J by 2 bases, leaving 9 bases between them. The CDR3 has 13 residues. The CDR3, as DNA: TGTGCCAGCAGCCCAGACAGAAACTATGGCTACACCTTC. It encodes CASSPDRNYGYTF. The full variable domain, rest sourced from reference TRBV7-2 and TRBJ1-2, is GAGVSQSPSNKVTEKGKDVELRCDPISGHTALYWYRQSLGQGLEFLIYFQGNSAPDKSGLPSDRFSAERTGGSVSTLTIQRTQQEDSAVYLCASSPDRNYGYTFGSGTRLTVV.

This clone was picked up one time. The chain is built from TRBV6-2 or TRBV6-3 and TRBJ2-1, with 10 bases identical to TRBD2. This CDR3 is 15 amino acids long. Trimming at V came to 6 bases and at J to 4 bases, leaving 6 bases not matched to a gene. Germline CDR1 MNHEY, CDR2 SVGEGT. CDR3: CASSHGLAVYNEQFF. The CDR3 nucleotides are TGTGCCAGCAGCCACGGACTAGCGGTTTACAATGAGCAGTTCTTC.

This clone was found once. This rearrangement joins TRBV28 to TRBJ2-1, with a possible D match to TRBD1 (6 bases). The germline CDR1 and CDR2 sequences are MDHEN and SYDVKM. Trimming removed 5 bases at V and 0 bases at J, with 14 bases between. The CDR3 length is 16 residues. CDR3 sequence: CASSQDRLHSYNEQFF. Here the CDR3 DNA reads TGTGCCAGCAGTCAAGACAGGTTACACTCCTACAATGAGCAGTTCTTC.

This chain uses TRBV7-9 with TRBJ2-1; D is unclear. The germline V and J ends were trimmed by 6 bases and 10 bases, with 10 bases remaining between them. The CDR3 totals 11 residues. CDR1 and CDR2 from the germline V gene are SEHNR and FQNEAQ (reference sequence). CDR3 nucleotide sequence: TGTGCCAGCAGGGGCCTTGGGGAGCAGTTCTTC. It yields the protein CASRGLGEQFF.

The chain links TRBV5-4 to TRBJ2-7; D is possibly TRBD2 (5 bases). The germline V gene encodes CDR1 SGHNT and CDR2 YYREEE (reference sequence). Trimming pared 4 bases from V and 0 bases from J, leaving 14 bases between. The CDR3 is 15 residues long. CDR3 region: CASSPDQRTSYEQYF. CDR3 bases: TGTGCCAGCAGCCCGGACCAGCGGACCTCCTACGAGCAGTACTTC.

The rearrangement joins TRBV30 to TRBJ2-7; 8 bases fit TRBD1. Germline CDR1 is GTSNPN and CDR2 is SVGIG (reference sequence). The CDR3 has 12 amino acids. After removal of 3 bases from V and 7 bases from J, the junction contained 5 bases not matched to a gene. Here the CDR3 reads CAWRDRVGEQYF. CDR3 bases: TGTGCCTGGAGGGACAGGGTGGGGGAGCAGTACTTC. Based on the CDR3 plus reference TRBV30 and TRBJ2-7, the full variable domain is SQTIHQWPATLVQPVGSPLSLECTVEGTSNPNLYWYRQAAGRGLQLLFYSVGIGQISSEVPQNLSASRPQDRQFILSSKKLLLSDSGFYLCAWRDRVGEQYFGPGTRLTVT.

The chain employs TRBV5-1 and TRBJ2-2, with 8 bases aligning to TRBD2. The V gene end was trimmed by 1 base and the J gene end by 2 bases; junction bases not matched to a gene: 4. The germline CDR1 and CDR2 sequences are SGHRS and YFSETQ. This CDR3 has 16 amino acids. CDR3 DNA sequence: TGCGCCAGCAGCTTGATGCGGGAGGCCAACACCGGGGAGCTGTTTTTT. Its translation: CASSLMREANTGELFF.

The rearrangement joins TRBV19 to TRBJ1-3; the D is unclear. The ends were cut back, 5 bases at V and 0 bases at J, with 8 bases in the middle. The germline V gene encodes CDR1 LNHDA and CDR2 SQIVND (reference sequence). The CDR3 extends over 14 amino acids. CDR3 nucleotides: TGTGCCAGTAGTCAAGACACCTCTGGAAACACCATATATTTT. Residues: CASSQDTSGNTIYF. Filled out from reference TRBV19 and TRBJ1-3, the complete variable domain reads DGGITQSPKYLFRKEGQNVTLSCEQNLNHDAMYWYRQDPGQGLRLIYYSQIVNDFQKGDIAEGYSVSREKKESFPLTVTSAQKNPTAFYLCASSQDTSGNTIYFGEGSWLTVV.

The chain links TRBV28 to TRBJ1-1; maybe TRBD1 (5 bases). This CDR3 is built from 15 residues. V lost 1 base and J 5 bases, leaving 14 bases between the germline ends. Germline loops: CDR1 MDHEN, CDR2 SYDVKM. The CDR3 DNA sequence: TGTGCCAGCAGTTTATCGCCGGTGGGGGGGACTGAAGCTTTCTTT. Translation: CASSLSPVGGTEAFF.

This clone was seen just once. The chain recombines TRBV7-3 with TRBJ2-1; D not resolved. V was cut by 5 bases and J by 5 bases, with 16 bases left in between. CDR1 and CDR2 (germline): SGHTA, FQGTGA. CDR3 length: 15 amino acids. CDR3 loop: CASSQSALANNEQFF. CDR3 nucleotide sequence: TGTGCCAGCAGCCAAAGCGCTCTGGCGAACAATGAGCAGTTCTTC.

This clone was seen a single time. The rearrangement links TRBV19 to TRBJ2-3; 9 bases are shared with TRBD1. The CDR3 has 16 amino acids. Germline V CDR1 and CDR2: LNHDA, SQIVND (reference sequence). J gave up 3 bases and V 1 base, and 5 bases lay outside the gene matches. CDR3 sequence reads: CASSIGDREWTDTQYF. The DNA of the CDR3 is TGTGCCAGTAGTATAGGGGACAGGGAGTGGACAGATACGCAGTATTTT. Complete variable domain (other parts from reference TRBV19 and TRBJ2-3): DGGITQSPKYLFRKEGQNVTLSCEQNLNHDAMYWYRQDPGQGLRLIYYSQIVNDFQKGDIAEGYSVSREKKESFPLTVTSAQKNPTAFYLCASSIGDREWTDTQYFGPGTRLTVL.